Following are 27 T cell receptor beta chains from one sample sequenced in a study of naive and memory T cell subsets. Treatment in this sample: skin biopsy from PPD injection site in Mantoux-positive individual. A UMI-containing oligonucleotide was joined by 3' ligation to the TCR cDNA template. The SP2 primer and nested alpha and beta constant region primers amplified ligated cDNA in four rounds. Via MiXCR, TCRdb re-called the UMI-ligation and nested PCR reads, giving one row per CDR3 protein. The sample holds under 35,000 distinct CDR3 sequences; approximately 7.1% are singletons and the top ten take approximately 3.3%. The source material was skin, sampled from a tuberculin skin test site. These receptors were collected from an adult in good health.

This clonotype was counted ten times or more. At one boundary the junction diverges from the germline segment, which might be a read error. This sequence joins TRBV12-3 or TRBV12-4 and TRBJ2-5; no clear D. The CDR3 sequence is 8 residues long. CDR3: CASSFGVF. CDR3 DNA: TGTGCCAGCAGCTTTGGGGTCTTC.

By proportion, this clonotype is large. The chain couples TRBV14 to TRBJ2-7; 7 positions match TRBD2. The CDR3 length is 14 residues. CDR1 and CDR2 from the germline V gene are SGHDN and FVKESK. Unmatched junction bases numbered 3, after V lost 0 bases and J lost 4 bases. CDR3 amino acids: CASSQERGYYEQYF. CDR3 bases: TGTGCCAGCAGCCAAGAGCGGGGGTATTACGAGCAGTACTTC.

Many counts were recorded for this clonotype. The genes are TRBV20-1 and TRBJ2-3, with D possibly matching TRBD2 (5 bases). Per germline, CDR1 DFQATT and CDR2 SNEGSKA (reference sequence). Trimming took off 6 bases at V and 6 bases at J, with 13 bases between the two ends. The CDR3 is 12 amino acids. CDR3 residues: CSAFGLSDTQYF. The CDR3 nucleotides are TGCAGTGCGTTCGGACTCAGCGATACGCAGTATTTT.

At least ten counts were recorded for this clonotype. This rearrangement joins TRBV29-1 to TRBJ2-3; D perhaps matches TRBD1 (7 bases). Germline CDR1 SQVTM, CDR2 ANQGSEA. V lost 3 bases to trimming and J lost 4 bases, with 14 bases between them. This CDR3 has 14 residues. The CDR3: CSVDYPRGADTQYF. The CDR3 bases are TGCAGCGTTGACTACCCCAGGGGGGCAGATACGCAGTATTTT.

This clonotype has a count of ten or more. V gene TRBV5-1 combines with J gene TRBJ1-2; 9 positions agree with TRBD1. V lost 0 bases, J lost 0 bases, and 3 bases stayed unmatched. The CDR3 runs to 16 residues. The V gene's germline CDR1 is SGHRS and CDR2 YFSETQ. The CDR3 sequence: CASSLDRTGANYGYTF. CDR3 DNA: TGCGCCAGCAGCTTGGACCGGACAGGGGCTAACTATGGCTACACCTTC.

Judged by abundance, this clonotype is medium-sized. This chain links TRBV6-6 with TRBJ2-3, with D tentatively TRBD1 or TRBD2 (6 bases each). Trimming left V 0 bases short and J 3 bases short, with 13 bases between. CDR3 length: 16 residues. Germline lookup yields CDR1 MNHNY and CDR2 SVGAGI (reference sequence). The CDR3, as DNA: TGTGCCAGCAGTTACTCCGGGGGCCGGCCGACAGATACGCAGTATTTT. This sequence encodes CASSYSGGRPTDTQYF.

This clonotype was seen many times. This chain links TRBV6-1 with TRBJ2-1; perhaps TRBD1 as D (5 bases). The CDR3 consists of 16 residues. The V gene's germline CDR1 is MNHNS and CDR2 SASEGT. V lost 3 bases to trimming and J lost 10 bases, with 22 bases between them. The CDR3 reads CASSDKQESPLREQFF. The CDR3 nucleotides are TGTGCCAGCAGTGATAAACAGGAGTCTCCCCTTCGGGAGCAGTTCTTC.

This clonotype has ten or more counts. The gene calls are TRBV6-2 or TRBV6-3 and TRBJ2-2, with a possible D match to TRBD1 (5 bases). Germline V lookup: CDR1 MNHEY, CDR2 SVGEGT. Between the trimmed V and J ends, which lost 6 bases and 0 bases, there was a span of 8 bases. This CDR3 has 14 amino acids. DNA for the CDR3: TGTGCCAGCAGAAGGGGTACGAACACCGGGGAGCTGTTTTTT. Protein product: CASRRGTNTGELFF.

This clonotype was counted at least ten times. This chain uses TRBV20-1 with TRBJ1-2, with D possibly being TRBD1 (5 bases). CDR1 is DFQATT and CDR2 is SNEGSKA in the germline V gene (reference sequence). The length of the CDR3 is 14 residues. V was clipped by 6 bases and J by 2 bases, with 16 bases between them. CDR3 sequence: CSATKGTANYGYTF. The CDR3, as DNA: TGCAGTGCCACTAAGGGGACGGCGAACTATGGCTACACCTTC.

The chain uses TRBV7-2 and TRBJ2-7; D perhaps matches TRBD2 (7 bases). Trimming shortened V by 2 bases and J by 6 bases, and 23 bases separated the two germline ends. Per germline, CDR1 SGHTA and CDR2 FQGNSA. This CDR3 has 17 amino acids. The CDR3 DNA sequence: TGTGCCAGCAGCTTATCTCTAGGGGGGGCCGACTCACCCGAGCAGTACTTC. It codes for CASSLSLGGADSPEQYF.

This clonotype was seen a single time. The CDR3 DNA reads TGTGCCAGCAGTTCCCACCCCTCAGCCGGGGAGCTGTTTTTT. Translating gives CASSSHPSAGELFF. The J gene is TRBJ2-2, the V gene TRBV6-6; D ambiguous. Looked up from germline, CDR1 is MNHNY and CDR2 is SVGAGI (reference sequence). There are 14 residues in the CDR3. Trimming removed 4 bases from V and 6 bases from J, with 12 bases in between.

By share, this clonotype ranks as medium-sized. The chain recombines TRBV14 with TRBJ2-1; D is perhaps TRBD1 (5 bases). Between the trimmed V and J ends, which lost 2 bases and 7 bases, there was a span of 12 bases. This CDR3 region has 14 residues. Germline loops: CDR1 SGHDN, CDR2 FVKESK. The chain's CDR3 is CASSQRGRVNEQFF. The DNA of the CDR3 is TGTGCCAGCAGCCAAAGGGGCCGGGTGAATGAGCAGTTCTTC.

This clonotype turned up a few times. This chain connects TRBV23-1 to TRBJ1-1; 7 nucleotides line up with TRBD1. TRBV23-1 is flagged as an ORF with uncertain function. The CDR3 contains 17 residues. V gave up 3 bases and J gave up 1 base; unmatched junction bases: 11. CDR3 sequence reads: CASSHLPGQLQNTEAFF. CDR3 DNA: TGCGCCAGCAGTCATTTGCCGGGACAGCTTCAGAACACTGAAGCTTTCTTT.

The chain employs TRBV20-1 and TRBJ2-1; 10 bases fit TRBD2. Germline assignment: CDR1 DFQATT and CDR2 SNEGSKA (reference sequence). With 8 bases clipped from V and 4 bases from J, the junction kept 8 bases outside the gene matches. The CDR3 consists of 14 residues. The CDR3 nucleotides read TGCAGTACTCATAGCGGGGGGTGTTACAATGAGCAGTTCTTC. Translation gives CSTHSGGCYNEQFF.

This clonotype has at least ten counts. V and J are TRBV27 and TRBJ1-1; the D is unclear. The V gene lost 3 bases and the J gene lost 0 bases, with 8 bases spanning the gap. Looked up from germline, CDR1 is MNHEY and CDR2 is SMNVEV (reference sequence). The CDR3 is made up of 14 amino acids. CDR3 in amino acids: CASSLGGLNTEAFF. For the CDR3, the DNA is TGTGCCAGCAGTTTGGGAGGGCTGAACACTGAAGCTTTCTTT.

The rearrangement uses TRBV18 and TRBJ2-7; D not resolved. Germline values: CDR1 KGHSH, CDR2 LQKENI. V lost 6 bases and J 6 bases, leaving 21 bases between the germline ends. This CDR3 contains 15 residues. The CDR3 sequence: CASSQSRDLKGEQYF. CDR3 in DNA: TGTGCCAGCTCCCAATCCCGCGACCTTAAAGGCGAGCAGTACTTC.

Ten or more counts support this clonotype. In DNA, the CDR3 is TGTGCCAGCAGCAAAGGACAGGGAGTTCGGAAGGGAAATTCACCCCTCCACTTT. Translated: CASSKGQGVRKGNSPLHF. The genes are TRBV7-2 and TRBJ1-6; 8 positions agree with TRBD1. CDR1 and CDR2 from the germline V gene are SGHTA and FQGNSA. Trimming cost V 5 bases and J 7 bases; bases outside gene matches: 16. This CDR3 spans 18 amino acids.

Comment on this clonotype: This may stem from a read error, because a much larger clone lies one nucleotide away. The chain links TRBV7-9 to TRBJ2-3, with D uncertain. This CDR3 region has 12 residues. Trimming removed 7 bases at V and 3 bases at J, with 8 bases between. Per germline, CDR1 SEHNR and CDR2 FQNEAQ (reference sequence). The CDR3 nucleotides are TGTGCCAGCAACTCTATTACAGATACGCAGTATTTT. It translates to CASNSITDTQYF. Together with reference TRBV7-9 and TRBJ2-3, the CDR3 gives the full variable domain: DTGVSQNPRHKITKRGQNVTFRCDPISEHNRLYWYRQTLGQGPEFLTYFQNEAQLEKSRLLSDRFSAERPKGSFSTLEIQRTEQGDSAMYLCASNSITDTQYFGPGTRLTVL.

V usage is TRBV6-6 and J usage is TRBJ2-4; 14 nucleotides match TRBD2. Germline CDR1 and CDR2: MNHNY and SVGAGI (reference sequence). This CDR3 has 18 amino acids. V trimming: 5 bases; J trimming: 5 bases; junction bases outside the gene matches: 11. CDR3 in amino acids: CASSDPRTSGGRENIQYF. CDR3 DNA: TGTGCCAGCAGTGACCCCCGGACTAGCGGGGGGAGGGAAAACATTCAGTACTTC.

This clonotype was found many times. For the CDR3, the DNA is TGTGCCAGTACCTCCGCGGGTGAAAAACTGTTTTTT. Amino acid sequence: CASTSAGEKLFF. This chain joins TRBV3-1 and TRBJ1-4; D not resolved. V lost 9 bases to trimming and J lost 7 bases, with 12 bases between them. CDR1 and CDR2 from the germline V gene are LGHDT and YNNKEL (reference sequence). The CDR3 has 12 residues.

In regard to this clonotype: Given a much more abundant clone one base away, this may be a read error. The chain links TRBV12-3 or TRBV12-4 to TRBJ2-4, with D perhaps given as TRBD1 or TRBD2 (5 bases each). This CDR3 is 14 amino acids long. Trimming pared 6 bases from V and 6 bases from J, leaving 15 bases between. CDR3 loop: CASRGQGGGNIQYF. The CDR3 DNA reads TGTGCCAGCAGGGGTCAGGGTGGGGGAAACATTCAGTACTTC.

There are a few counts of this clonotype. J is TRBJ1-5 and V is TRBV19, with 8 bases identical to TRBD1. J lost 7 bases, V lost 6 bases, and 11 bases had no gene match. Germline loops: CDR1 LNHDA, CDR2 SQIVND (reference sequence). This CDR3 spans 15 amino acids. CDR3 DNA sequence: TGTGCCAGTAGCAAAGGACAGGGCAGGAGACAGCCCCAGCATTTT. Protein: CASSKGQGRRQPQHF.

This clonotype is termed medium-sized. The rearrangement joins TRBV7-7 to TRBJ2-1, with D uncertain. The CDR3 length is 20 residues. Trimming removed 5 bases from V and 0 bases from J, with 26 bases in between. Germline-derived CDR1 and CDR2 are SSHAT and FNYEAQ (reference sequence). CDR3 residues: CASSPGLLRAKPSSYNEQFF. The CDR3 DNA is TGTGCCAGCAGCCCGGGCCTCCTACGGGCTAAGCCGAGCTCCTACAATGAGCAGTTCTTC.

With respect to this clonotype: Just one base apart from a much larger clone, this may be a read error. The rearrangement uses TRBV5-1 and TRBJ2-3, with TRBD2 matching 9 bases. J lost 1 base, V lost 3 bases, and 6 bases had no gene match. From germline, CDR1 is SGHRS and CDR2 YFSETQ. CDR3 length: 16 amino acids. This CDR3 is CASSSGTSSRTDTQYF. DNA for the CDR3: TGCGCCAGCAGCTCCGGGACTAGCAGCCGCACAGATACGCAGTATTTT.

Many counts were recorded for this clonotype. The chain couples TRBV4-1 to TRBJ1-6; D gene ambiguous. With 0 bases removed from V and 8 bases from J, the gap between germline ends came to 29 bases. Germline CDR1 reads MGHRA; CDR2 reads YSYEKL. This CDR3 spans 21 amino acids. This CDR3 is CASSQDIRLGCPKGCDSPLHF. The CDR3 bases are TGCGCCAGCAGCCAAGATATCAGGTTGGGCTGTCCCAAGGGTTGCGATTCACCCCTCCACTTT.

This clonotype was recorded a few times. The CDR3 is CASREAASETQYF. The CDR3 DNA sequence: TGTGCCAGCAGGGAAGCGGCATCAGAGACCCAGTACTTC. The V gene is TRBV11-2, the J gene TRBJ2-5, with D possibly matching TRBD2 (5 bases). V was trimmed by 6 bases and J by 4 bases, leaving 12 bases between them. CDR3 length: 13 residues. The germline CDR1 and CDR2 sequences are SGHAT and FQNNGV.

This clonotype was detected many times. CDR3 sequence reads: CASSLAVSGANVLTF. CDR3 coding DNA: TGTGCCAGCAGCTTAGCTGTCTCTGGGGCCAACGTCCTGACTTTC. The chain links TRBV7-9 to TRBJ2-6, with D hard to call. V was cut by 0 bases and J by 0 bases, with 3 bases left in between. CDR1 and CDR2 (germline): SEHNR, FQNEAQ (reference sequence). CDR3 size: 15 residues. The variable domain in full, with the rest retrieved from reference TRBV7-9 and TRBJ2-6, is DTGVSQNPRHKITKRGQNVTFRCDPISEHNRLYWYRQTLGQGPEFLTYFQNEAQLEKSRLLSDRFSAERPKGSFSTLEIQRTEQGDSAMYLCASSLAVSGANVLTFGAGSRLTVL.